This T cell receptor beta chain was sequenced for a study of post-analysis software for immune sequencing data. Incorporated into the TCR beta cDNA libraries were unique molecular identifiers, which served to reduce PCR and sequencing biases. It was from approximately 0.91 to 9.4 million T cells that some 500,000 cDNA molecules came. Via MiXCR, TCRdb re-called the PCR reads, giving one row per CDR3 protein. The sample has some 800,000 distinct CDR3 sequences, roughly 46% seen once. Findings and caveats of the study: The five TRBV segments detected at higher frequency in patients than in controls included TRBV5-6, TRBV5-1 and TRBV20-1. The study found significantly lower normalized Chao1 diversity in multiple sclerosis patients than in controls.

This clonotype was seen just once. Antigen: not known. The V gene's germline CDR1 is LGHNA and CDR2 YSLEER. V dropped 0 bases and J dropped 3; count of bases not matched to a gene: 6. The CDR3 has 16 residues. Sequencing was carried out using blood. This chain joins TRBV4-3 and TRBJ2-3; TRBD1 matches 7 bases. This receptor was taken from a girl aged 5-17 years with multiple sclerosis. The CDR3 region is CASSQEGPGGTDTQYF. CDR3 in DNA: TGCGCCAGCAGCCAAGAAGGTCCAGGGGGTACAGATACGCAGTATTTT.